These T cell receptor beta chains were read from a single sample in a study of Ad26.COV2.S vaccination and SARS-CoV-2 variants. Produced via immunoSEQ multiplex PCR; TCRdb's table is partial and in-frame only. The data contain a few hundred thousand clones, 88% of them seen just once; the ten biggest clones take up about 4%. Specimen: peripheral blood, collected in a trial of Ad26.COV2.S vaccine versus placebo. The source of these receptors is a person between 18 and 65 years old who received the Ad26.COV2.S COVID-19 vaccine or a placebo. CDR3s include the opening cysteine and the closing phenylalanine or tryptophan. D genes are given only for firm matches. Clone size is given for some rows only: seen once, a few or many times, or a class if the clone is expanded.

V,J,D,size,CDR3,DNA
TRBV5-4,TRBJ2-5,NA,NA,CASSLAKGGTQYF,TGTGCCAGCAGCTTGGCCAAGGGAGGGACCCAGTACTTC
TRBV18,TRBJ1-3,NA,NA,CASSPGNTIYF,TGTGCCAGCTCACCGGGAAACACCATATATTTT
TRBV7-8,TRBJ2-3,TRBD1,NA,CASSLVRGQETDTQYF,TGTGCCAGCAGCTTAGTTAGGGGACAGGAGACAGATACGCAGTATTTT
TRBV6-2/TRBV6-3,TRBJ1-1,TRBD1,NA,CASSSDRGGTEAFF,TGTGCCAGCAGTTCAGACAGGGGGGGCACTGAAGCTTTCTTT
TRBV28,TRBJ2-7,TRBD1,NA,CASSLPGQGAYEQYF,TGTGCCAGCAGCCTACCGGGACAGGGGGCTTACGAGCAGTACTTC
TRBV18,TRBJ1-1,NA,once,CASSPLAGVATEAFF,TGTGCCAGCTCACCACTGGCAGGGGTGGCCACTGAAGCTTTCTTT
TRBV10-2,TRBJ2-2,TRBD2,NA,CASSDSGTNTGELFF,TGCGCCAGCAGTGATAGCGGGACCAACACCGGGGAGCTGTTTTTT
TRBV11-3,TRBJ2-6,NA,NA,CASSSRDVSSGANVLTF,TGTGCCAGCAGCTCCCGGGACGTGAGCTCTGGGGCCAACGTCCTGACTTTC
TRBV5-6,TRBJ1-2,NA,NA,CASSSPPSNYGYTF,TGTGCCAGCAGCTCGCCACCGTCTAACTATGGCTACACCTTC
TRBV30,TRBJ2-2,TRBD2,NA,CAWSSSGGSGTGELFF,TGTGCCTGGAGTTCGAGCGGGGGGTCGGGCACCGGGGAGCTGTTTTTT
TRBV11-2,TRBJ2-3,NA,NA,CASSLAGLSTDTQYF,TGTGCCAGCAGCTTAGCGGGACTTAGCACAGATACGCAGTATTTT
TRBV18,TRBJ1-1,NA,NA,CASSPTLNTEAFF,TGTGCCAGCTCGCCGACGCTGAACACTGAAGCTTTCTTT
TRBV7-2,TRBJ2-3,NA,NA,CASSLTRVSTQYF,TGTGCCAGCAGCTTAACTAGGGTGTCTACGCAGTATTTT
TRBV12-5,TRBJ2-2,TRBD1,NA,CASGLSSGGFGELFF,TGTGCTAGTGGTTTAAGTTCAGGGGGATTTGGGGAGCTGTTTTTT
TRBV7-8,TRBJ1-2,NA,NA,CASSPQEYGYTF,TGTGCCAGCAGCCCGCAGGAATATGGCTACACCTTC
TRBV6-1,TRBJ1-1,NA,NA,CASSDFGVPRTEAFF,TGTGCCAGCAGTGATTTCGGGGTCCCCCGGACTGAAGCTTTCTTT
TRBV7-3,TRBJ2-2,TRBD1,NA,CASSLYPGQGVVGELFF,TGTGCCAGCAGCCTATATCCGGGACAGGGGGTTGTCGGGGAGCTGTTTTTT
TRBV7-9,TRBJ2-5,TRBD1,NA,CASSPVRTGRDETQYF,TGTGCCAGCAGCCCCGTCCGGACAGGGCGGGACGAGACCCAGTACTTC
TRBV5-1,TRBJ1-2,NA,NA,CASSLDRDLYGYTF,TGCGCCAGCAGCTTGGACAGGGACTTGTATGGCTACACCTTC